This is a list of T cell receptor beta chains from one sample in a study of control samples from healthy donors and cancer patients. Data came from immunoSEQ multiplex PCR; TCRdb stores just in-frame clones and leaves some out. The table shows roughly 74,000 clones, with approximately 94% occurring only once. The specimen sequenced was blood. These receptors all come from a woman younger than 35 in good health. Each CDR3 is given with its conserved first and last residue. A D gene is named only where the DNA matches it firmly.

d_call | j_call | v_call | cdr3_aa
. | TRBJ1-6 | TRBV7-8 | CASSLGGSGSPLHF
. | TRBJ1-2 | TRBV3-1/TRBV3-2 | CASSPGSGQGNYGYTF
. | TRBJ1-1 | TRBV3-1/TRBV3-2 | CASSQGNLVNTEAFF
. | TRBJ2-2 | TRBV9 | CASSVIGVGTGELFF
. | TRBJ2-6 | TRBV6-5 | CASAGQPSGANVLTF
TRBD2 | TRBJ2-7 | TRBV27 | CASSGRAGISYEQYF
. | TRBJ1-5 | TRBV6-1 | CASSELPQHF
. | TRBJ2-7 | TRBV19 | CASARDPSEQYF
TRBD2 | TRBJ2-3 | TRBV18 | CASSPLAGGSTDTQYF
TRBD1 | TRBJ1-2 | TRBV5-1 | CASSYGTEMSYGYTF
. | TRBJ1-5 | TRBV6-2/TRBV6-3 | CASSYSGSGAGQPQHF
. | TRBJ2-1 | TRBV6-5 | CASSRRLVRDEQFF
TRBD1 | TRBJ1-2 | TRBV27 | CASRIGTGDPNYGYTF
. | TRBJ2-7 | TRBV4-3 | CASSQSRQASHEQYF
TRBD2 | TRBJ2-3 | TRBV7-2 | CASSFLSSGGRTDTQYF
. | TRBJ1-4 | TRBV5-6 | CASSTPGVPGEKLFF
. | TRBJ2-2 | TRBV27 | CASTFRRSKMTNTGELFF
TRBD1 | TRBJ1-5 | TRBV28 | CASSLRQGGNQPQHF
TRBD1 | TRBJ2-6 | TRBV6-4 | CASRGQGSSGANVLTF
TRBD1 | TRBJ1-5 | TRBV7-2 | CASSMTGNSNQPQHF
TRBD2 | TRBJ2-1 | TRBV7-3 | CASSSGLAGGMSYNEQFF
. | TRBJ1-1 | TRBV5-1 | CASSFGGEGPQIQKDTEAFF
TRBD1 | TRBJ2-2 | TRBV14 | CASSQESRRTGTEDRGAVF
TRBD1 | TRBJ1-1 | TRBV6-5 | CASSYYTGEDTEAFF
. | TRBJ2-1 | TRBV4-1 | CASSQAGTAVGEQFF
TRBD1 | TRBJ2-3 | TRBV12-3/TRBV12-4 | CASSTEDRGEKYF
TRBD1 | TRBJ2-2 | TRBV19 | CASSTTGGSAGELFF
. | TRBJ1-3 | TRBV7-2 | CASSRVGGFGNTIYF
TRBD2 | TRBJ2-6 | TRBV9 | CASSASGRAGVSGANVLTF
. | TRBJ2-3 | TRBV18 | CASSLLDSTDTQYF
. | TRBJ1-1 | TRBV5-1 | CASSLVVGGNTEAFF
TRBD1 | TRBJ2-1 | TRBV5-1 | CASSPNPRGRNNEQFF
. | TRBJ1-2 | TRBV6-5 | CASPGVSGYGYTF
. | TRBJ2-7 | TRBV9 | CASSAALGGVGDSEQYF
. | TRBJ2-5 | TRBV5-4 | CASSLNPSSSETQYF
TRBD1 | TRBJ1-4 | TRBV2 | CARSVGQGVEKLFF
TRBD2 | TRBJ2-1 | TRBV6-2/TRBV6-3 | CASSFGLAGNEQFF
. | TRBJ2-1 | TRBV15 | CATSRVQGRNEQFF
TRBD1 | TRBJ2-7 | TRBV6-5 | CATKDTGQGRHEQYF
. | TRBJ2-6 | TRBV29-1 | CSVSIGANVLTF
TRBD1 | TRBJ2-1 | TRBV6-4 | CASSDGYRGVNNEQFF
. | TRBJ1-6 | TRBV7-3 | CASSSGWDSPLHF
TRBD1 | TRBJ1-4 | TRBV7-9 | CASSFNTGGDEKLFF
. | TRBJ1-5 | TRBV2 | CASRPRGVNQPQHF
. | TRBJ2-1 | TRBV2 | CASLLRRGLDNEQFF
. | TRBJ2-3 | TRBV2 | CASQFRQFITDTQYF
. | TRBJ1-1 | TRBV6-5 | CASRGGVNTEAFF
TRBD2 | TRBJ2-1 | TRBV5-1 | CASSPRLADSYNEQFF
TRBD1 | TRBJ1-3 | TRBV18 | CASSPRDRVSGNTIYF
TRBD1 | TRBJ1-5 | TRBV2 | CASREPGQGFNQPQHF
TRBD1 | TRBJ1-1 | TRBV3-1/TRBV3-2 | CASSQSGQGTEAFF
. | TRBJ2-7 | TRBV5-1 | CASSPRTQTYEQYF